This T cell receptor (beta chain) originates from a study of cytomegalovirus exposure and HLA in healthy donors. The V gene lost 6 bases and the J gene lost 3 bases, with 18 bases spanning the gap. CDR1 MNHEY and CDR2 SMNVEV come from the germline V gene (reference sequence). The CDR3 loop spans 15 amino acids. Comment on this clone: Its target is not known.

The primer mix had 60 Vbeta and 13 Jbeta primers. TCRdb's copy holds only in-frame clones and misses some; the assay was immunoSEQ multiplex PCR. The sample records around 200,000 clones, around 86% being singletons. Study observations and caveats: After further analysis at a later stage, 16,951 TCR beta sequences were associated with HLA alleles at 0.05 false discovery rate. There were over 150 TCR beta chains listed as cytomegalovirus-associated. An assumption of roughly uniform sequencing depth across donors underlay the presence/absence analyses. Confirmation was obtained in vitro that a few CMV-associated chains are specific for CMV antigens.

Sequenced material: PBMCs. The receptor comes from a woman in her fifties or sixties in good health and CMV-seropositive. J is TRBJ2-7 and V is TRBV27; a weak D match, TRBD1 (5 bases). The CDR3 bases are TGTGCCAGCAGCTATGCAGGGATTTCCGACTACGAGCAGTACTTC. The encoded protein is CASSYAGISDYEQYF.